Following are 12 T cell receptor beta chains from one sample sequenced in a study of T cells in Graves' hyperthyroidism and ophthalmopathy. Amplification yielded TCR beta CDR3 regions, with RNA transcripts as the source. With the HTBI primer set, the TCR CDR3 went through a first round of RT-PCR. TCRdb re-called the multiplex PCR reads through MiXCR, storing one row per CDR3 protein. The table records more than 150,000 distinct CDR3 sequences, more than 15% of them present only once. Sequencing input: blood. These receptors were obtained from a woman aged 45-60 years with Graves' hyperthyroidism.

This clonotype occurred many times. This chain uses TRBV7-2 with TRBJ2-2; D remains ambiguous. CDR1 and CDR2 (germline): SGHTA, FQGNSA. There are 14 residues in the CDR3. Trimming shortened V by 5 bases and J by 1 base, and 8 bases separated the two germline ends. The CDR3 nucleotides read TGTGCCAGCAGCCAGCTGATGAACACCGGGGAGCTGTTTTTT. This encodes CASSQLMNTGELFF.

CDR3 sequence reads: CASSSKVYEQFF. CDR3 coding DNA: TGTGCCAGCAGCTCTAAAGTTTATGAGCAGTTCTTC. This chain joins TRBV11-2 and TRBJ2-1; no reliable D call. V lost 4 bases and J lost 8, with 9 bases in between. CDR1 and CDR2 from the germline V gene are SGHAT and FQNNGV. CDR3 length equals 12 residues.

Ten or more counts support this clonotype. The chain has TRBV7-9 and TRBJ2-5, with D perhaps TRBD1 or TRBD2 (5 bases each). CDR3 length: 16 residues. Germline loops: CDR1 SEHNR, CDR2 FQNEAQ (reference sequence). Trimming removed 0 bases from V and 5 bases from J, with 16 bases in between. The CDR3 nucleotides are TGTGCCAGCAGCTTAGCGCAGGGACGACCCGCGGAGACCCAGTACTTC. It encodes CASSLAQGRPAETQYF.

J is TRBJ2-1 and V is TRBV2, with D perhaps matching TRBD1 (6 bases). This CDR3 region has 17 residues. Per the germline V gene, CDR1 is SNHLY and CDR2 is FYNNEI. Trimming shortened V by 5 bases and J by 0 bases, and 17 bases separated the two germline ends. DNA for the CDR3: TGTGCCAGCAGTTACGACAGGACCCAAAACTCCTACAATGAGCAGTTCTTC. It translates to CASSYDRTQNSYNEQFF.

The table lists this clonotype with many counts. The chain joins TRBV19 to TRBJ2-1; D may be TRBD1 (7 bases). V lost 6 bases and J 5 bases, leaving 17 bases between the germline ends. CDR3 length: 15 amino acids. CDR1 is LNHDA, CDR2 SQIVND, per germline (reference sequence). CDR3 region: CASRAPGGKDNEQFF. The CDR3, as DNA: TGTGCCAGTAGAGCACCAGGGGGGAAGGACAATGAGCAGTTCTTC.

The sample holds many counts of this clonotype. This rearrangement joins TRBV3-1 to TRBJ1-1; no clear D. Trimming stripped 0 bases from V and 3 bases from J, with 17 bases between. Germline values: CDR1 LGHDT, CDR2 YNNKEL (reference sequence). This CDR3 is built from 17 residues. In DNA form, the CDR3 reads TGTGCCAGCAGCCAAGACTTTTCATTGGTGGTCCACACTGAAGCTTTCTTT. Protein product: CASSQDFSLVVHTEAFF.

The sample holds a few counts of this clonotype. The chain employs TRBV6-5 and TRBJ2-1; a weak D match, TRBD1 (6 bases). With 2 bases removed from V and 7 bases from J, the gap between germline ends came to 18 bases. Germline V lookup: CDR1 MNHEY, CDR2 SVGAGI. The CDR3 loop spans 16 amino acids. CDR3 nucleotide sequence: TGTGCCAGCAGTTACACCACAGGGTTTAATCAAAATGAGCAGTTCTTC. Protein product: CASSYTTGFNQNEQFF.

CDR3 sequence reads: CASSQETGENTGELFF. The CDR3 nucleotides read TGTGCCAGCAGCCAAGAGACAGGGGAGAACACCGGGGAGCTGTTTTTT. The chain uses TRBV3-1 and TRBJ2-2, with 8 bases aligning to TRBD1. Losses at the gene ends were 0 bases for V and 1 base for J; bases not matched to a gene: 1. This CDR3 comprises 16 residues. Germline V lookup: CDR1 LGHDT, CDR2 YNNKEL (reference sequence).

This clonotype was seen repeatedly, ten times or more. The V call is TRBV25-1, the J call TRBJ2-7; possibly TRBD2 for D (5 bases). The CDR3 is made up of 13 amino acids. V was shortened by 0 bases and J by 8 bases, with 11 bases between the two germline ends. The germline gives CDR1 MGHDK, CDR2 SYGVNS. The CDR3 protein is CASSEYVAGKQYF. The CDR3, as DNA: TGTGCCAGCAGTGAATATGTTGCGGGTAAGCAGTACTTC.

This clonotype has at least ten counts. This chain uses TRBV5-5 with TRBJ1-2, with 7 bases aligning to TRBD1. In germline, CDR1 is SGHKS, CDR2 YYEKEE (reference sequence). J was trimmed by 0 bases and V by 0 bases; bases with no gene match: 5. The CDR3 spans 16 residues. The CDR3 DNA reads TGTGCCAGCAGCTTGGCCGGGACAGCATCTAACTATGGCTACACCTTC. This codes for CASSLAGTASNYGYTF. Full variable domain (remainder filled in from reference TRBV5-5 and TRBJ1-2): DAGVTQSPTHLIKTRGQQVTLRCSPISGHKSVSWYQQVLGQGPQFIFQYYEKEERGRGNFPDRFSARQFPNYSSELNVNALLLGDSALYLCASSLAGTASNYGYTFGSGTRLTVV.

The CDR3: CATMAGPKTNTGELFF. For the CDR3, the DNA is TGTGCCACTATGGCAGGGCCGAAGACGAACACCGGGGAGCTGTTTTTT. This chain links TRBV24-1 with TRBJ2-2; D might be TRBD1 (5 bases). Trimming stripped 10 bases from V and 0 bases from J, with 17 bases between. CDR3 size: 16 residues. CDR1 and CDR2 (germline): KGHDR, SFDVKD.

As regards this clonotype: This may be a read error: a much more frequent sequence differs by one nucleotide. The chain carries TRBV7-9 and TRBJ1-1; 7 bases are a match to TRBD1. The CDR3 is 16 residues long. Trimming at V came to 5 bases and at J to 0 bases, leaving 9 bases not matched to a gene. CDR1 and CDR2 from the germline V gene are SEHNR and FQNEAQ (reference sequence). The CDR3 bases are TGTGCCAGCAGCCTTGGGACAGTCTTACTGAACACTGAAGCTTTCTTT. Translated: CASSLGTVLLNTEAFF.